Listed below are T cell receptor beta chains from one sample, sequenced in a study of T cells in localized non-small cell lung cancer. TCRdb's copy holds only in-frame clones and misses some; the assay was immunoSEQ multiplex PCR. The table records approximately 4,200 clones, 90% to 95% of them present only once. The sample in question was peripheral blood, obtained before any cancer treatment. The receptors derive from a woman between 35 and 75 years old with stage I lung adenocarcinoma. Both conserved end residues are part of each CDR3. D genes are given only for firm matches. Rows give clone size only sometimes, using once, few, many, or a class for an expanded clone.

j_call clone_size v_call d_call cdr3_nt cdr3_aa
TRBJ1-2 - TRBV19 TRBD1 TGTGCCAGTAGCAGGGGGCGAGGCTACACCTTC CASSRGRGYTF
TRBJ2-7 - TRBV28 TRBD2 TGTGCCAGCAGTTTTCTAATGTCAGCGGGAGGGCTCGAGCAGTACTTC CASSFLMSAGGLEQYF
TRBJ1-2 - TRBV18 TRBD1 TGTGCCAGCTCACCGTCCGGGACAGCCAAGGGAGGCTACACCTTC CASSPSGTAKGGYTF
TRBJ2-5 - TRBV6-6 - TGTGCCAGCAGCCAACTGGAGACCCAGTACTTC CASSQLETQYF
TRBJ1-1 - TRBV5-1 - TGCGCCAGCAGCTGGGGGGCCGGACAAGGGAACACTGAAGCTTTCTTT CASSWGAGQGNTEAFF
TRBJ1-5 - TRBV19 - TGTGCCAGTAGCTACATTATAGGTCAGCCCCAGCATTTT CASSYIIGQPQHF
TRBJ2-7 - TRBV29-1 - TGCAGCGTTGAGGACAACTACGAGCAGTACTTC CSVEDNYEQYF
TRBJ2-1 once TRBV18 - TGTGCCAGCTCACCACCCTCACTCAATGAGCAGTTCTTC CASSPPSLNEQFF
TRBJ2-5 - TRBV6-1 - TGTGCCAGCAGTCCCCGGGGACAAGAGACCCAGTACTTC CASSPRGQETQYF
TRBJ2-3 - TRBV6-6 - TGTGCCAGCAGCGACGAAACAGATACGCAGTATTTT CASSDETDTQYF
TRBJ1-2 - TRBV28 TRBD1 TGTGCCAGCAGTTTAATAAACAGGGGGCTCTATGGCTACACCTTC CASSLINRGLYGYTF
TRBJ2-7 - TRBV27 TRBD1 TGTGCCAGCAGTTCAGACAGGGGGCTAGGCGAGCAGTACTTC CASSSDRGLGEQYF
TRBJ1-4 - TRBV7-9 TRBD1 TGTGCCAGCAGCCGCACAGGGGGGGGAGAAAAACTGTTTTTT CASSRTGGGEKLFF
TRBJ2-3 few TRBV11-3 - TGTGCCAGCAGCCGCGGCGGGTCCACAGATACGCAGTATTTT CASSRGGSTDTQYF
TRBJ2-1 - TRBV4-1 TRBD2 TGCGCCAGCAGCCAAGGGGGACTAGCGGGAGTTAGGAATGAGCAGTTCTTC CASSQGGLAGVRNEQFF
TRBJ2-1 - TRBV28 - TGTGCCAGCACCTCTAACAATGAGCAGTTCTTC CASTSNNEQFF
TRBJ2-3 once TRBV7-9 - TGTGCCAGCAGCTTAGCTAGAGGCGTCGGCACAGATACGCAGTATTTT CASSLARGVGTDTQYF
TRBJ1-4 - TRBV19 TRBD1 TGTGCCAGCTCGACAGGGGCTAATGAAAAACTGTTTTTT CASSTGANEKLFF
TRBJ2-7 once TRBV7-2 - TGTGCCAGCAGCACGGCTCTCGCGAGAGGTGAGCAGTACTTC CASSTALARGEQYF
TRBJ1-2 - TRBV11-3 - TGTGCCAGCAAACAGGGTTTGGATGGCTACACCTTC CASKQGLDGYTF
TRBJ2-2 - TRBV18 TRBD2 TGTGCCAGCTCGGGACTAGCGGGAGTGGCCGGGGAGCTGTTTTTT CASSGLAGVAGELFF
TRBJ2-3 - TRBV28 TRBD2 TGTGCCAGCAGTTCCGGGACTAGCGGGAGACTGGTCACAGATACGCAGTATTTT CASSSGTSGRLVTDTQYF
TRBJ1-2 - TRBV30 - TGTGCCTGGAGGCCAAGTCCCGGACTTTCAGGCTATGGCTACACCTTC CAWRPSPGLSGYGYTF
TRBJ1-5 - TRBV9 - TGTGCCAGCAGCGCGCACTGGGGACGACGAAAGGATCAGCCCCAGCATTTT CASSAHWGRRKDQPQHF
TRBJ2-3 - TRBV19 - TGTGCCAGTAGTATTGGAACCGGACAGTTAGATACGCAGTATTTT CASSIGTGQLDTQYF
TRBJ1-1 - TRBV21-1 - TGTGCCAGCACCCAAGGGGGGAACACTGAAGCTTTCTTT CASTQGGNTEAFF